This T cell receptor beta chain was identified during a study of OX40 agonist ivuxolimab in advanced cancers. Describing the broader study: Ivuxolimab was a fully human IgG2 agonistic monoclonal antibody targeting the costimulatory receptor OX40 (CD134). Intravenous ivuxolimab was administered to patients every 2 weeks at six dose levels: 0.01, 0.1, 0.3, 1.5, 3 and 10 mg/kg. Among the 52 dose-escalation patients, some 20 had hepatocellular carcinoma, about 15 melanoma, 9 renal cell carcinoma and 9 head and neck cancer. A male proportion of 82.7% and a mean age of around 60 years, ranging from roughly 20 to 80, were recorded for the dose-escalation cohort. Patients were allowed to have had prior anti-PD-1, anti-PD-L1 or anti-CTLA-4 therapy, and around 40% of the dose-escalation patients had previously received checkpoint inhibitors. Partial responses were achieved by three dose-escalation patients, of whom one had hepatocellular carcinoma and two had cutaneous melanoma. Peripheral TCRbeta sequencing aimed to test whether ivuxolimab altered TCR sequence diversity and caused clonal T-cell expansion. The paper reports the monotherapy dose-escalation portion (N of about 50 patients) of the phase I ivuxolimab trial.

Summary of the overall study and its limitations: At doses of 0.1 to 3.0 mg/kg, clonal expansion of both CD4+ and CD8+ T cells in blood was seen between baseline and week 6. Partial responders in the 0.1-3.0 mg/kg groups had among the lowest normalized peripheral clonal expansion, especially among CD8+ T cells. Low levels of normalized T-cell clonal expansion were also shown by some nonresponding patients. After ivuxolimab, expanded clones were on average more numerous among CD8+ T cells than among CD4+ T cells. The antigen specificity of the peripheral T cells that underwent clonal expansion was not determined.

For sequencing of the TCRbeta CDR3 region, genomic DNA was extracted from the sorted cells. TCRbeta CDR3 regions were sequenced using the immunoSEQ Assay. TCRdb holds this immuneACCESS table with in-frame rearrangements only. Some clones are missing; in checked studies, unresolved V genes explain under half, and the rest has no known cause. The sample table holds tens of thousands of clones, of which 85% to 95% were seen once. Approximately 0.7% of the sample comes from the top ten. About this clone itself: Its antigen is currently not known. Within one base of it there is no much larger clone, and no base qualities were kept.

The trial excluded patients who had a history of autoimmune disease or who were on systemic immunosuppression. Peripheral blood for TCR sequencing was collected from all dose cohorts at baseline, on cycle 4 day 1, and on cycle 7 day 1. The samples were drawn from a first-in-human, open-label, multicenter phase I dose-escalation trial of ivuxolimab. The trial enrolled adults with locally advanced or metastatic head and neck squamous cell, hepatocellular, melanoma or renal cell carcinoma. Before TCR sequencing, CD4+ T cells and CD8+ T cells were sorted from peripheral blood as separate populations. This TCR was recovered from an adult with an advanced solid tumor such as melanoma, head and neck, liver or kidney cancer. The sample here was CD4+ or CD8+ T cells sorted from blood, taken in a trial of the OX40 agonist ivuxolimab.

The CDR3 protein sequence reads: CASSGRQGAYEQYF. Read as DNA, the sequence is TGTGCCAGCAGCGGGCGACAGGGAGCCTACGAGCAGTACTTC. Here the chain combines TRBV7-9 and TRBJ2-7; 7 bases in the middle match TRBD1. The CDR3, cysteine through phenylalanine, is 14 amino acids long. Only the CDR3 part of the read is kept: 42 bases, read in frame from the first base. CDR1 SEHNR and CDR2 FQNEAQ are derived from the germline V gene (reference sequence). Unmatched junction bases come to 6, with V trimmed by 5 bases and J by 2 bases.